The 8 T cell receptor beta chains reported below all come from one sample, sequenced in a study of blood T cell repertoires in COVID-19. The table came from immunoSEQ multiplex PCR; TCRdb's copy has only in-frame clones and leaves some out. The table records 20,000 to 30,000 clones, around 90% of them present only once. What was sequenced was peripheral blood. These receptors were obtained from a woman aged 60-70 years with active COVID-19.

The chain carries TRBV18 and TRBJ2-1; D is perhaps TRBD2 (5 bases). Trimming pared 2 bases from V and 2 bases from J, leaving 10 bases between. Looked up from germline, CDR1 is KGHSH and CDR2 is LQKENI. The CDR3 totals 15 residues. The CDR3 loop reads CASSPALLAYNEQFF. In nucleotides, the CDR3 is TGTGCCAGCTCACCAGCTTTACTAGCCTACAATGAGCAGTTCTTC. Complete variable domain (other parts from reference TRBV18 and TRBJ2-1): NAGVMQNPRHLVRRRGQEARLRCSPMKGHSHVYWYRQLPEEGLKFMVYLQKENIIDESGMPKERFSAEFPKEGPSILRIQQVVRGDSAAYFCASSPALLAYNEQFFGPGTRLTVL.

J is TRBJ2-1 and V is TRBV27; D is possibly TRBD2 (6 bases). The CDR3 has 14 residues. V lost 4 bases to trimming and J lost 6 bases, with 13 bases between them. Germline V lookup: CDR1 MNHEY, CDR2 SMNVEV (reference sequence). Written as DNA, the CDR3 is TGTGCCAGCAGTTGGGACTTAGTGGGCAATGAGCAGTTCTTC. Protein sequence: CASSWDLVGNEQFF.

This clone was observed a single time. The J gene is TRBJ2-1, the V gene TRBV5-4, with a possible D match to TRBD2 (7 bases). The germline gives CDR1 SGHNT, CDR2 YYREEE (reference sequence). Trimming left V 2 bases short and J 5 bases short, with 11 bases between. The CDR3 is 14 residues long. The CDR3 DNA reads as TGTGCCAGCAGCTTTGGGGGGGCAAACAATGAGCAGTTCTTC. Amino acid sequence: CASSFGGANNEQFF.

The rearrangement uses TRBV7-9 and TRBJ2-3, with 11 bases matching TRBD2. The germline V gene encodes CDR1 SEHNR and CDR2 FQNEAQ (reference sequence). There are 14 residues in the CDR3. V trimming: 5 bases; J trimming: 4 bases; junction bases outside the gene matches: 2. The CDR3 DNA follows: TGTGCCAGCAGCAAACTAGCGGGAGCAGATACGCAGTATTTT. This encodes CASSKLAGADTQYF.

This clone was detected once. The CDR3 is CASSQDLAMVQFF. CDR3 bases: TGTGCCAGCAGCCAAGATCTAGCAATGGTGCAGTTCTTC. V gene TRBV3-1 (or the pseudogene TRBV3-2) combines with J gene TRBJ2-1; D may be TRBD2 (5 bases). The CDR3 is 13 amino acids. Germline CDR1 reads LGHDT; CDR2 reads YNNKEL (reference sequence). Trimming left V 0 bases short and J 12 bases short, with 12 bases between.

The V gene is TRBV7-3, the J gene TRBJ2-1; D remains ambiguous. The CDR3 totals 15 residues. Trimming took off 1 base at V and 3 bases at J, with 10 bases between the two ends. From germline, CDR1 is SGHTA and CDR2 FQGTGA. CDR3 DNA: TGTGCCAGCAGCTTAAGCGGATCCAACTACAATGAGCAGTTCTTC. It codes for CASSLSGSNYNEQFF.

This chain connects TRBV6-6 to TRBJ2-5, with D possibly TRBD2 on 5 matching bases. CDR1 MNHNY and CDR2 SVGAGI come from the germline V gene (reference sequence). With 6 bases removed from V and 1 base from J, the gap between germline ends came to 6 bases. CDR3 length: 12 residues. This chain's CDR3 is CASRRGQETQYF. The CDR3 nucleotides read TGTGCCAGCAGACGGGGCCAAGAGACCCAGTACTTC.

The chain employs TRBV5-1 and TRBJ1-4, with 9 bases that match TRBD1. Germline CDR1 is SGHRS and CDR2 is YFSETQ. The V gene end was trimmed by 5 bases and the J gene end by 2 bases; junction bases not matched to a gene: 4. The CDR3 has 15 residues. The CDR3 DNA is TGCGCCAGCAGTACAGGGGGCTTGACTAATGAAAAACTGTTTTTT. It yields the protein CASSTGGLTNEKLFF.